A single sample gave rise to the 3 T cell receptor beta chains below, sequenced in a study of shared clonotypes between healthy human individuals. Some clones are missing from TCRdb's copy, which holds only in-frame ones; the method was immunoSEQ multiplex PCR. The repertoire has roughly 490,000 clones, over 65% of them found once; the top ten carry over 10%. The sample comprised PBMCs. Receptor source: a woman aged 40 to 49 in good health. Some clones in this sample may be carry-over from other donors' samples.

The chain employs TRBV5-1 and TRBJ2-5; 12 bases fit TRBD1. V gave up 1 base and J gave up 5 bases; unmatched junction bases: 9. The CDR3 has 17 residues. The V gene's germline CDR1 is SGHRS and CDR2 YFSETQ. This CDR3 is CASSLTGQGAYGETQYF. DNA of the CDR3: TGCGCCAGCAGCTTGACGGGACAGGGGGCTTACGGGGAGACCCAGTACTTC.

This chain links TRBV7-2 with TRBJ2-5; D is ambiguous. CDR1 SGHTA and CDR2 FQGNSA come from the germline V gene. The CDR3 is 11 amino acids. V was shortened by 4 bases and J by 4 bases, with 4 bases between the two germline ends. In nucleotides, the CDR3 is TGTGCCAGCAGCTCTGGAGAGACCCAGTACTTC. Its translation: CASSSGETQYF.

This clone was seen a handful of times. This may stem from a read error, because a much larger clone lies one nucleotide away. J is TRBJ2-7 and V is TRBV30, with 7 positions matching TRBD2. Losses at the gene ends were 3 bases for V and 5 bases for J; bases not matched to a gene: 1. Per germline, CDR1 GTSNPN and CDR2 SVGIG (reference sequence). CDR3 length equals 11 residues. The CDR3 region is CAWRGGNEQYF. The CDR3, as DNA: TGTGCCTGGAGGGGAGGGAACGAGCAGTACTTC. The full variable domain, completed using reference TRBV30 and TRBJ2-7, is SQTIHQWPATLVQPVGSPLSLECTVEGTSNPNLYWYRQAAGRGLQLLFYSVGIGQISSEVPQNLSASRPQDRQFILSSKKLLLSDSGFYLCAWRGGNEQYFGPGTRLTVT.